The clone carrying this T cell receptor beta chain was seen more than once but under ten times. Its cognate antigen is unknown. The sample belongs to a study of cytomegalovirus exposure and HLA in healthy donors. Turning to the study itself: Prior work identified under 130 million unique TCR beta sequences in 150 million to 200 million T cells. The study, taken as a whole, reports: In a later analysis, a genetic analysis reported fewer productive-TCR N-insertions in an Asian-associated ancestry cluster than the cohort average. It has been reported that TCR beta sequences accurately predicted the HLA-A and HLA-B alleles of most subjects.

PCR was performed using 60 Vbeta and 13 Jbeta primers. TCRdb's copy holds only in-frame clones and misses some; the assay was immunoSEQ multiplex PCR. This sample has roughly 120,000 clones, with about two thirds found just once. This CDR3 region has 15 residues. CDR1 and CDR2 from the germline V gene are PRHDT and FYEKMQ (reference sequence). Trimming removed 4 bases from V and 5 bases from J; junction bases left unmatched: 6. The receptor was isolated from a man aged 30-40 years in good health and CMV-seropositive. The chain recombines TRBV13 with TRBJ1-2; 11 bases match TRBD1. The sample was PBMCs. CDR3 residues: CASSYGQGARYGYTF. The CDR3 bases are TGTGCCAGCAGCTACGGACAGGGGGCTCGGTATGGCTACACCTTC. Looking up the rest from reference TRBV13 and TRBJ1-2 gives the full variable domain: AAGVIQSPRHLIKEKRETATLKCYPIPRHDTVYWYQQGPGQDPQFLISFYEKMQSDKGSIPDRFSAQQFSDYHSELNMSSLELGDSALYFCASSYGQGARYGYTFGSGTRLTVV.